The 8 T cell receptor beta chains in this list originate from one sample, sequenced in a study of vaccination effects on CD4 cells after COVID-19. Measured with immunoSEQ multiplex PCR; TCRdb has only the in-frame clones, and not every one. The profile shows some 30,000 clones, 65% to 75% of them singletons. Ahead of sequencing, the ViraFEST assay grew antigen-specific CD4+ T cells using viral peptide pools. CD4+ T cell isolation took place after more than eight days of culture. Recipients of the vaccine had no prior SARS-CoV-2 infection and negative nucleocapsid antibodies. These receptors lack a known antigen. The source was CD4+ T cells from PBMCs cultured with SARS-CoV-2 spike peptides, collected before COVID-19 vaccination. These receptor sequences come from a human donor who received a COVID-19 vaccine.

The chain recombines TRBV3-1 (or the pseudogene TRBV3-2) with TRBJ2-1; 9 bases fit TRBD2. V gave up 6 bases and J gave up 7 bases; unmatched junction bases: 13. This CDR3 contains 16 residues. Germline lookup yields CDR1 LGHDT and CDR2 YNNKEL (reference sequence). The CDR3 spells CASRERRPSGVNEQFF. The CDR3 DNA reads as TGTGCCAGCAGGGAAAGACGGCCTAGCGGGGTTAATGAGCAGTTCTTC.

This chain joins TRBV14 and TRBJ1-1; D is perhaps TRBD1 (5 bases). V lost 1 base to trimming and J lost 2 bases, with 11 bases between them. This CDR3 region has 15 residues. CDR1 and CDR2 (germline): SGHDN, FVKESK. The CDR3 protein is CASSQAQDSNTEAFF. The DNA for the CDR3 is TGTGCCAGCAGCCAAGCACAGGACTCAAACACTGAAGCTTTCTTT.

The chain combines TRBV4-2 with TRBJ2-3; D is unclear. V was trimmed by 0 bases and J by 2 bases, leaving 9 bases between them. CDR1 and CDR2 from the germline V gene are LGHNA and YNFKEQ. This CDR3 is 15 amino acids long. The CDR3 is CASSQDPGNTDTQYF. DNA for the CDR3: TGTGCCAGCAGCCAAGATCCTGGGAACACAGATACGCAGTATTTT.

J is TRBJ1-2 and V is TRBV7-9; 9 bases fit TRBD1. CDR1 SEHNR and CDR2 FQNEAQ come from the germline V gene (reference sequence). V shed 5 bases, J shed 5 bases, and the junction held 6 bases outside the gene matches. The CDR3 length is 14 residues. The CDR3 loop reads CASSPTGGKYGYTF. The CDR3 DNA follows: TGTGCCAGCAGCCCCACAGGGGGCAAATATGGCTACACCTTC.

This clone was counted between two and nine times. The chain carries TRBV24-1 and TRBJ2-3; D is uncertain. This CDR3 has 13 residues. Germline CDR1 KGHDR, CDR2 SFDVKD. With 6 bases removed from V and 1 base from J, the gap between germline ends came to 7 bases. The CDR3 DNA is TGTGCCACCAGTATTTCAGGCACAGATACGCAGTATTTT. Its translation: CATSISGTDTQYF.

With regard to this clone: The sample has other DNA sequences that encode this CDR3 too. V gene TRBV9 combines with J gene TRBJ2-1, with D possibly TRBD1 on 7 matching bases. The CDR3 loop spans 15 amino acids. Deletions cut 2 bases from V and 1 base from J, with 10 bases between. CDR1 SGDLS and CDR2 YYNGEE come from the germline V gene. In nucleotides, the CDR3 is TGTGCCAGCAGCGTCGCAGGGGGGTCCTACAATGAGCAGTTCTTC. It encodes CASSVAGGSYNEQFF.

This clone was found a few times. The J gene is TRBJ2-1, the V gene TRBV24-1, with D unclear. There are 13 residues in the CDR3. With 3 bases removed from V and 8 bases from J, the gap between germline ends came to 10 bases. In germline, CDR1 is KGHDR, CDR2 SFDVKD. In DNA, the CDR3 is TGTGCCACCAGTGATAGGAATCTCGATGAGCAGTTCTTC. This encodes CATSDRNLDEQFF.

The chain is built from TRBV7-9 and TRBJ2-2; 10 bases align to TRBD2. Trimming at V came to 1 base and at J to 9 bases, leaving 8 bases not matched to a gene. This CDR3 contains 16 residues. Germline lookup yields CDR1 SEHNR and CDR2 FQNEAQ (reference sequence). DNA for the CDR3: TGTGCCAGCAGCTTAGGCCTAGCGGGAGCTGAGCGGGAGCTGTTTTTT. As protein: CASSLGLAGAERELFF.